This T cell receptor (beta chain) was found in a study of regulatory T cells in long-lasting Graves disease. As to time point: persistent/refractory GD, antithyroid drugs over 5 years with positive TRAb. The TCR library was made from RNA that had been extracted from PBMCs in TRIzol. Criteria from the American Thyroid Association guidelines were applied to diagnose Graves' disease. Germline CDR1 is LNHDA and CDR2 is SQIVND (reference sequence). The CDR3 is 15 amino acids. J was trimmed by 1 base and V by 8 bases; bases with no gene match: 7. CDR3-region Arm-PCR and iRepertoire HTBI primers produced the TCR beta libraries. One entry per CDR3 protein results from TCRdb running MiXCR on the multiplex PCR reads. This sample has about 470,000 distinct CDR3 sequences; roughly 21% occur once, and the top ten carry roughly 7%. As for this clonotype: Antigen unknown.

Study-wide results and caveats: Exclusively peripheral blood, rather than thyroid tissue, was studied. Favored usage of TRBV28, TRBJ1-2 and TRBJ2-5 was recorded in persistent disease. Whereas roughly 1,000 public clonotypes were shared by new patients, persistent patients shared more, at 2,741.

The receptor was isolated from a female donor with Graves disease. The chain combines TRBV19 with TRBJ1-5, with 8 positions matching TRBD1. The specimen comprised peripheral blood mononuclear cells (PBMCs), sampled when the disease was refractory, from a patient treated with antithyroid drugs. CDR3 protein: CASGDRPTSNQPQHF. The CDR3 DNA sequence: TGTGCCAGTGGGGACAGGCCAACGAGCAATCAGCCCCAGCATTTT.